The subject of this entry is one TCR beta chain. Its antigen is not identified. The data belong to a study of a mutant IDH1 vaccine in newly diagnosed glioma. Stated time point: week 47, end of study. In the vaccine, a single dose held 300 ug of the mutant IDH1 20-mer peptide, along with topical imiquimod. Patients came in for eight vaccinations, in weeks 1, 3, 5, 7, 11, 15, 19 and 23. Some clones are missing from TCRdb's copy, which holds only in-frame ones; the method was immunoSEQ multiplex PCR. The data show approximately 84,000 clones, roughly 77% seen once. Germline V gene lookup returns CDR1 SGHRS and CDR2 YFSETQ. The CDR3 runs to 13 residues. Trimming took 4 bases from V and 5 from J; bases not matched to a gene: 1.

The starting material was PBMCs, obtained from a glioma patient whose treatment included an IDH1 peptide vaccine. The V gene is TRBV5-1, the J gene TRBJ1-4; the match to TRBD1 covers 8 bases. This TCR came from a man aged 40-50 years with glioma. The CDR3 reads CASSGTGNEKLFF. In DNA, the CDR3 is TGCGCCAGCAGCGGGACAGGAAATGAAAAACTGTTTTTT.